This section outlines one TCR beta chain sequence together with its context. Sequencing was performed with immunoSEQ multiplex PCR; in TCRdb, only in-frame clones are kept and a portion is missing. The sample carries about 300,000 clones, 89% recorded once. The sample is drawn from a study of blood T cell repertoires in COVID-19. CDR1 and CDR2 (germline): SGHNT, YENEEA. This CDR3 spans 16 amino acids. V was pared by 5 bases and J by 4 bases, with 6 bases of the junction left unmatched. The V call is TRBV11-3, the J call TRBJ2-3, with TRBD2 matching over 13 bases. Sequencing input: PBMCs or T cells enriched from blood (not recorded which). This receptor was obtained from a woman in her fifties or sixties who had been exposed to COVID-19. The CDR3 is CASSTRTSGGSDTQYF. The CDR3 nucleotides read TGTGCCAGCAGCACAAGGACTAGCGGGGGCTCAGATACGCAGTATTTT.